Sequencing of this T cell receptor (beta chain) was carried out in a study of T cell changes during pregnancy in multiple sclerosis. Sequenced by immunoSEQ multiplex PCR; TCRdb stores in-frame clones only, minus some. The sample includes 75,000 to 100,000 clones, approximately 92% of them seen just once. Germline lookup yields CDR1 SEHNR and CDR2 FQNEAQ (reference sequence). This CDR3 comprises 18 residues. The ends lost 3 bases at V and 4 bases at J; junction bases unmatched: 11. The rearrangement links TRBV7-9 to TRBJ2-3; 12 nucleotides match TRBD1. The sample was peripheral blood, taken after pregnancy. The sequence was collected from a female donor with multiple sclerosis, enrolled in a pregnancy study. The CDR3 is CASSLPKMGQGAADTQYF. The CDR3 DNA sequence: TGTGCCAGCAGCTTGCCCAAGATGGGACAGGGGGCCGCAGATACGCAGTATTTT.